This T cell receptor (beta chain) was retrieved from a study of blood T cells in healthy people across ages. For the study at large: About one barcoded beta molecule per two T cells was captured by template switching. Study-level results: More naive CD4+ cells and higher diversity were found in long-lived than in aged donors.

Per sample, extraction of total RNA gave at least 5 micrograms in every case. Using a J-beta primer mix together with a sample-barcoded 5' primer, a second PCR was run for roughly 6 to 12 cycles. TCRdb reanalysed the 5' RACE reads using MiXCR and keeps one entry per CDR3 protein. The table records some 860,000 distinct CDR3 sequences, about 61% of them present only once. The CDR3 is made up of 17 amino acids. Unmatched junction bases numbered 7, after V lost 2 bases and J lost 1 base. The germline V gene has CDR1 SGDLS and CDR2 YYNGEE. Only a few counts were recorded for this clonotype. Its target is unknown.

This sequence joins TRBV9 and TRBJ2-5, with 11 bases aligning to TRBD2. The receptor comes from a man aged 35 to 55 in good health. Sequencing was done on a sample of blood. The CDR3 spells CASSVGLAATTQETQYF. The CDR3 DNA is TGTGCCAGCAGCGTGGGACTAGCGGCGACAACCCAAGAGACCCAGTACTTC.